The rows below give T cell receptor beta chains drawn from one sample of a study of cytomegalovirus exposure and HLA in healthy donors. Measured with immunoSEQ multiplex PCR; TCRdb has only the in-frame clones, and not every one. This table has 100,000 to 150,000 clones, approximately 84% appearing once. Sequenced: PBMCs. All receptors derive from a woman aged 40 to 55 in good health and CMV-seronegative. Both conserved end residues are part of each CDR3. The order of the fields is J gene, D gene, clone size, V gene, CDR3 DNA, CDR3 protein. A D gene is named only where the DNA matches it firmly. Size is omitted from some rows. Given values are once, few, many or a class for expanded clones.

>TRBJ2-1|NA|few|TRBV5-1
TGCGCCAGCAGCCTCGCGGTAGATGTGGGTGAGCAGTTCTTC
CASSLAVDVGEQFF
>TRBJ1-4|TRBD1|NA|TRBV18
TGTGCCAGCTCACCACCGGGACAGGAGAATGAAAAACTGTTTTTT
CASSPPGQENEKLFF
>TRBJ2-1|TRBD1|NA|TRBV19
TGTGCCACCGGACAGGGAAGGTTAGCGTTCTTC
CATGQGRLAFF
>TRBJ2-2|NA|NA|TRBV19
TGTGCCAGTACCGCTAGGGGGGGCGCCGGGACCGGGGAGCTGTTTTTT
CASTARGGAGTGELFF
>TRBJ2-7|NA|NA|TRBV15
TGTGCCACCAGCAGAGATAAGGCGGCCACCGAGCAGTACTTC
CATSRDKAATEQYF
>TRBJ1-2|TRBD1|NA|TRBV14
TGTGCCAGCAGCCCGGGACAGAGTACCCGCTACACCTTC
CASSPGQSTRYTF
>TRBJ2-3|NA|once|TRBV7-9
TGTTCCAGCACCCTCCAGGATACGCAGTATTTT
CSSTLQDTQYF
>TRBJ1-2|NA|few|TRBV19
TGTGCCAGTTCCGGGCCTCCGGGGGACTATGGCTACACCTTC
CASSGPPGDYGYTF
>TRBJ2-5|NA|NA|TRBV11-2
TGTGCCAGCAGGAAAACAGGGAAAGAGACCCAGTACTTC
CASRKTGKETQYF
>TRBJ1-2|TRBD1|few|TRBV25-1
TGTGCCAGCGCTAGGGGACAGGGTAACTATGGCTACACCTTC
CASARGQGNYGYTF
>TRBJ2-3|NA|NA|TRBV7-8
TGTGCCAGCAGCCCCACAGAGGTGGGAGCAGATACGCAGTATTTT
CASSPTEVGADTQYF
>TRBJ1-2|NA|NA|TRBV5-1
TGCGCCAGCAGCTTGGCACAGGGCGATGGCTACACCTTC
CASSLAQGDGYTF
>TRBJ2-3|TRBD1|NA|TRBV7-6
TGTGCCAGCAGCTTATCCCCGGGACAGGGTACTAGCACAGATACGCAGTATTTT
CASSLSPGQGTSTDTQYF
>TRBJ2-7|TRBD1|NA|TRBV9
TGTGCCAGCAGCGTAGGTAAGGGGGCGGTCCACGAGCAGTACTTC
CASSVGKGAVHEQYF
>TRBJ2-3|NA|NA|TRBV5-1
TGCGCCAGCAGCCCGCCGACAAAAAGCACAGATACGCAGTATTTT
CASSPPTKSTDTQYF
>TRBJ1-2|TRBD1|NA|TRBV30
TGTGCCTGGAGTGAGACAGGGGACGGCTACACCTTC
CAWSETGDGYTF
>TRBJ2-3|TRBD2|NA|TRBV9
TGTGCCAGCAGCGTCCTAGCGGGGAGCACAGATACGCAGTATTTT
CASSVLAGSTDTQYF
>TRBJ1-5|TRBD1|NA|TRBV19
TGTGCCAGTAGGGCACAGGGGTTGGCCAATCAGCCCCAGCATTTT
CASRAQGLANQPQHF
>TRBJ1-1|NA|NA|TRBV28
TGTGCCAGCAGTTTTTACCCCCCGGGGGGGAACACTGAAGCTTTCTTT
CASSFYPPGGNTEAFF
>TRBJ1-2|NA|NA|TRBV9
TGTGCCAGCAGCGGGGACATTACTAACTATGGCTACACCTTC
CASSGDITNYGYTF
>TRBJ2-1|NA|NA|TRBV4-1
TGCGCCAGCAGCCAAGACGGGATTGAGCAGTTCTTC
CASSQDGIEQFF
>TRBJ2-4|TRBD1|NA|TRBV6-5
TGTGCCAGCAATGACAGGGCAGCCAAAAACAGTCAGTACTTC
CASNDRAAKNSQYF